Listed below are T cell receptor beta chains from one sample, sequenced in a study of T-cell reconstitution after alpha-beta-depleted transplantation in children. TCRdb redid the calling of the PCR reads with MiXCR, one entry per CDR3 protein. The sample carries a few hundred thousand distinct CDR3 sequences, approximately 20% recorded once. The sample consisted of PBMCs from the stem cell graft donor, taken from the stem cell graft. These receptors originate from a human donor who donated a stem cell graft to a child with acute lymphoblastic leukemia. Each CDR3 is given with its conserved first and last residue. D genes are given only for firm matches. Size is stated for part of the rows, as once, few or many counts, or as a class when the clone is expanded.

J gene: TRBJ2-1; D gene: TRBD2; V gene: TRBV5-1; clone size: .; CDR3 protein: CASSPLGTSGINEQFF; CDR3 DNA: TGCGCCAGCAGCCCCCTTGGGACTAGCGGGATCAATGAGCAGTTCTTC
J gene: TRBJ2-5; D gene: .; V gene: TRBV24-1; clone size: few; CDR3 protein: CATSGGGGETQYF; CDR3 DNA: TGTGCCACCAGCGGCGGGGGCGGTGAGACCCAGTACTTC
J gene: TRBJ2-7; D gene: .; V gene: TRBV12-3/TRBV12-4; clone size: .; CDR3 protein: CASSLAREFYEQYF; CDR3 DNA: TGTGCCAGCAGTTTAGCGCGGGAATTCTACGAGCAGTACTTC
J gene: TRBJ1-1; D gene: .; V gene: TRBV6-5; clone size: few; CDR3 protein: CASSYGQMNTEAFF; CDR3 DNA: TGTGCCAGCAGTTACGGACAAATGAACACTGAAGCTTTCTTT
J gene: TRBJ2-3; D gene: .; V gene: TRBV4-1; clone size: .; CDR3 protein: CASSRRQAGSTDTQYF; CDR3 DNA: TGCGCCAGCAGCCGCAGACAGGCGGGGAGCACAGATACGCAGTATTTT
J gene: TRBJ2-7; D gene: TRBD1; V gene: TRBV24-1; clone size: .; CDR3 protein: CATSGQGIDYEQYF; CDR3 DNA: TGTGCCACCAGTGGACAGGGGATAGACTACGAGCAGTACTTC
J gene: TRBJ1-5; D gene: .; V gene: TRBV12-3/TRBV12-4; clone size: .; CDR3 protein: CASSFGGGGSSQPQHF; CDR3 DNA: TGTGCCAGCAGTTTTGGAGGTGGGGGTTCGAGTCAGCCCCAGCATTTT
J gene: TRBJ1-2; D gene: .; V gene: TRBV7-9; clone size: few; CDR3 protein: CASSLVFAELVGYTF; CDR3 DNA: TGTGCCAGCAGCTTAGTCTTTGCCGAGCTCGTTGGCTACACCTTC
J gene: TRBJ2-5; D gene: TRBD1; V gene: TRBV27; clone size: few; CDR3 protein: CASSPGTGLTQYF; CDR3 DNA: TGTGCCAGCAGTCCCGGGACAGGGCTGACCCAGTACTTC
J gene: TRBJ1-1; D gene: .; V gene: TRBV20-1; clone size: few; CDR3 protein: CSASPPSTAVAFF; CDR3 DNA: TGCAGTGCTAGCCCCCCCTCCACGGCTGTGGCTTTCTTT
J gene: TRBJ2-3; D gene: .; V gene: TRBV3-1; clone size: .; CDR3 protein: CASSRGTSTDTQYF; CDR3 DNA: TGTGCCAGCAGCCGTGGGACTAGCACAGATACGCAGTATTTT
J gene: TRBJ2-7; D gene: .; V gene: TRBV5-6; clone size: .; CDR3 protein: CASSLASGHPYEQYF; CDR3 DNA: TGTGCCAGCAGCTTGGCCTCAGGGCACCCCTACGAGCAGTACTTC
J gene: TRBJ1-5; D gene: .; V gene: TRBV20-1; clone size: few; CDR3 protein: CSARGKGLNQPQHF; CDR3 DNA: TGCAGTGCTAGAGGGAAAGGGCTCAATCAGCCCCAGCATTTT
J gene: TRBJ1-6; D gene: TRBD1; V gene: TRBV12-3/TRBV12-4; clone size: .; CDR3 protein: CASSHGQGYSPLHF; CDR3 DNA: TGTGCCAGCAGCCATGGACAGGGATACTCACCCCTCCACTTT
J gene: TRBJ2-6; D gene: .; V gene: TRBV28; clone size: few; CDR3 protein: CASSFIISGANVLTF; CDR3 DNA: TGTGCCAGCAGTTTTATAATCTCTGGGGCCAACGTCCTGACTTTC
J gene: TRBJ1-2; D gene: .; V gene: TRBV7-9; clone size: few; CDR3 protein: CASSLEPDYGYTF; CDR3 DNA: TGTGCCAGCAGCTTAGAACCAGACTATGGCTACACCTTC
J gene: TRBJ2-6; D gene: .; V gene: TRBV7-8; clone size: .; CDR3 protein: CASSIDNSGANVLTF; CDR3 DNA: TGTGCCAGCAGCATTGACAATTCTGGGGCCAACGTCCTGACTTTC
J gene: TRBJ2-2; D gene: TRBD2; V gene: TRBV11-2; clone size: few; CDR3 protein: CASSSRTSGRADTGELFF; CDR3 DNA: TGTGCCAGCAGCTCCCGGACTAGCGGGAGGGCGGACACCGGGGAGCTGTTTTTT
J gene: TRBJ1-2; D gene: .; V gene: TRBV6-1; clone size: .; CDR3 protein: CASSLGGFTGYTF; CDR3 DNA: TGTGCCAGCAGCTTGGGAGGGTTTACTGGCTACACCTTC
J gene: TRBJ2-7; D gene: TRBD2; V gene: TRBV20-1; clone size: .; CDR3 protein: CSAVLGTSGIVYEQYF; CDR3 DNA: TGCAGTGCTGTACTAGGGACTAGCGGGATCGTCTACGAGCAGTACTTC
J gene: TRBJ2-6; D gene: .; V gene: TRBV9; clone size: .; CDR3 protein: CASSGQETRYSGANVLTF; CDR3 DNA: TGTGCCAGCAGCGGGCAGGAGACCCGCTACTCTGGGGCCAACGTCCTGACTTTC
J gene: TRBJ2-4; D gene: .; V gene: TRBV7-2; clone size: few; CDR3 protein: CASSLGSAKNIQYF; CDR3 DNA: TGTGCCAGCAGCTTGGGGTCCGCCAAAAACATTCAGTACTTC
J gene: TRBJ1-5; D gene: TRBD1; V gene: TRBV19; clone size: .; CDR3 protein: CASSIDRDYNQPQHF; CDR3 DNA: TGTGCCAGTAGTATCGACAGGGACTATAATCAGCCCCAGCATTTT
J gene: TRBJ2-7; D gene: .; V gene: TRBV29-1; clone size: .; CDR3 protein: CSARDGPSSYEQYF; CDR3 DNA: TGCAGCGCCCGAGATGGGCCTAGCTCCTACGAGCAGTACTTC
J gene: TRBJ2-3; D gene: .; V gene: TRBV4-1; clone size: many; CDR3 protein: CASSQDYRGGLPTQYF; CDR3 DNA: TGCGCCAGCAGCCAAGATTATAGAGGAGGCCTACCTACGCAGTATTTT
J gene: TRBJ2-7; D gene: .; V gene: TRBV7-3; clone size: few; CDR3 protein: CASSLAADSSYEQYF; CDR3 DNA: TGTGCCAGCAGCTTAGCGGCGGATAGCTCCTACGAGCAGTACTTC